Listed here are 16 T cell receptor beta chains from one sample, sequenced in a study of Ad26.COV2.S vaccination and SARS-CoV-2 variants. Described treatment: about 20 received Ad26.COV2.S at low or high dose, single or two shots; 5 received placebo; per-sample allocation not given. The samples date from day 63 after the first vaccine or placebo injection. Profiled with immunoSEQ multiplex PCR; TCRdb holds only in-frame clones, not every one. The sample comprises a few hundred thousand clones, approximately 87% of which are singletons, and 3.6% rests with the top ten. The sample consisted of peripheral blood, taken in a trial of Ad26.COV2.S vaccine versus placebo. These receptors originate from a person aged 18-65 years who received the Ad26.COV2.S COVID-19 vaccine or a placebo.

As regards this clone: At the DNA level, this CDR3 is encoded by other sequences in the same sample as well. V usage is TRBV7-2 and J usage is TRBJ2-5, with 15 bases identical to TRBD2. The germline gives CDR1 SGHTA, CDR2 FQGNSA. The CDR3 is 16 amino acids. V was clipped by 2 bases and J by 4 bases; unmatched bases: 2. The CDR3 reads CASSLRTSGGAETQYF. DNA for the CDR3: TGTGCCAGCAGCTTAAGGACTAGCGGGGGGGCAGAGACCCAGTACTTC.

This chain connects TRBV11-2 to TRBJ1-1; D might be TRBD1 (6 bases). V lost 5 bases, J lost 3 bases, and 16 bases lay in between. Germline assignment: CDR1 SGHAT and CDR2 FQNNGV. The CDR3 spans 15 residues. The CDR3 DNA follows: TGTGCCAGCAGCCCAACCCGGGGGCGGTACACTGAAGCTTTCTTT. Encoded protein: CASSPTRGRYTEAFF.

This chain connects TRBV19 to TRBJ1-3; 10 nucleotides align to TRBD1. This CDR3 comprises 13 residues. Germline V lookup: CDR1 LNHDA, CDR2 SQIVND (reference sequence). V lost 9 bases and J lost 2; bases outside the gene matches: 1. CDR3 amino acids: CASGTGAGNTIYF. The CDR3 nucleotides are TGTGCCAGCGGGACAGGGGCTGGAAACACCATATATTTT.

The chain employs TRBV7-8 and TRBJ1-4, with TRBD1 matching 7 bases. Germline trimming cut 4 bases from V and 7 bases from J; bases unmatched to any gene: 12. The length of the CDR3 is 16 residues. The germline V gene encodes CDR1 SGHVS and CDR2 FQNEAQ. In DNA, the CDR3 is TGTGCCAGCAGCTACGGAATACAGGGGAGTGGTGAAAAACTGTTTTTT. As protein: CASSYGIQGSGEKLFF.

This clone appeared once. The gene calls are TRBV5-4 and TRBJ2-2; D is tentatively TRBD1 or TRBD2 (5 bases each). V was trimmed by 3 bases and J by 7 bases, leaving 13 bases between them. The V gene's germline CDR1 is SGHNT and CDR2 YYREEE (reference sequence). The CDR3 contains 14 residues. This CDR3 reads CASSSWGFGGELFF. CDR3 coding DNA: TGTGCCAGCAGCTCGTGGGGGTTCGGCGGGGAGCTGTTTTTT.

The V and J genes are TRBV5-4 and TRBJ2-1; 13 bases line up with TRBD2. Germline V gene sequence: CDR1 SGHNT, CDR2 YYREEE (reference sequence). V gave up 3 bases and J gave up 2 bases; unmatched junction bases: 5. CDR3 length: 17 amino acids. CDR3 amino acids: CASSYTSGGATYNEQFF. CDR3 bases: TGTGCCAGCAGCTATACTAGCGGGGGGGCAACCTACAATGAGCAGTTCTTC.

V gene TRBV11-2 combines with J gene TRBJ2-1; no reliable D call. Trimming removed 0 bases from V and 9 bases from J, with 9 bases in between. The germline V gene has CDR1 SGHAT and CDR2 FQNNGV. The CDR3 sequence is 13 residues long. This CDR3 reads CASSLDIPSEQFF. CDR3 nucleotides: TGTGCCAGCAGCTTAGATATCCCTTCTGAGCAGTTCTTC.

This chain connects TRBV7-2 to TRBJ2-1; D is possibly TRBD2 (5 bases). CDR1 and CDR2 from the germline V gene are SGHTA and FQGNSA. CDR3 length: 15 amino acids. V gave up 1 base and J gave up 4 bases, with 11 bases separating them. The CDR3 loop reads CASSLVAGEYNEQFF. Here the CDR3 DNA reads TGTGCCAGCAGCTTAGTGGCCGGGGAGTACAATGAGCAGTTCTTC.

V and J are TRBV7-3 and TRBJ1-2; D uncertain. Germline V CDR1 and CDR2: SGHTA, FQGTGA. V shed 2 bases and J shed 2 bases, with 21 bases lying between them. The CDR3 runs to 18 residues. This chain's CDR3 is CASSLLPGVLKENYGYTF. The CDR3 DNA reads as TGTGCCAGCAGCTTATTACCCGGGGTCCTGAAGGAGAACTATGGCTACACCTTC.

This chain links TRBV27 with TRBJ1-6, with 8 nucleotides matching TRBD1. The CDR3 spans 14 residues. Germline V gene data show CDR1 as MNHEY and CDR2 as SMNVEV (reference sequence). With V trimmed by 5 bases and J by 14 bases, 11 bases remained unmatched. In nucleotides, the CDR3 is TGTGCCAGCAGTGTAGGACAGGGAAACTGGTCCCTCCACTTT. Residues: CASSVGQGNWSLHF.

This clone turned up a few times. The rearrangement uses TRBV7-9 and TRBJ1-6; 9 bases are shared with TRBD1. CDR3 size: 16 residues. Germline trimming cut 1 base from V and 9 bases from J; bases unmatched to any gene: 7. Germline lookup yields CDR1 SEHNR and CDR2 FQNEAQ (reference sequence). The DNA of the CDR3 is TGTGCCAGCAGCTTAGGAGGGACAGGGAGAGGTTCACCCCTCCACTTT. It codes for CASSLGGTGRGSPLHF.

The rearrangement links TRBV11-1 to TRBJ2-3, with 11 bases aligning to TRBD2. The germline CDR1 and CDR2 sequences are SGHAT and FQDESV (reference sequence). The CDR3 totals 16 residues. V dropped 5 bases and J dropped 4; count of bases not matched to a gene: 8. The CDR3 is CASSRYLAGGSDTQYF. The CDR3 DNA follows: TGTGCCAGCAGCCGATACCTAGCGGGGGGCTCAGATACGCAGTATTTT.

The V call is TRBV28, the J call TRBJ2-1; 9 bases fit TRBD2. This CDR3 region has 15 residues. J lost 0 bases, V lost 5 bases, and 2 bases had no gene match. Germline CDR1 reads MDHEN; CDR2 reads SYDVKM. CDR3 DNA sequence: TGTGCCAGCAGTAGACTAGCGGACTCCTACAATGAGCAGTTCTTC. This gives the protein CASSRLADSYNEQFF.

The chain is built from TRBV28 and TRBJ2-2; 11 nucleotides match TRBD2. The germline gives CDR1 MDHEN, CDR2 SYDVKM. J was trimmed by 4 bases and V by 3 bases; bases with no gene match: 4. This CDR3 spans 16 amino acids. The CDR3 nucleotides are TGTGCCAGCAGTTTGGGGACTAGCGGATTCACCGGGGAGCTGTTTTTT. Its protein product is CASSLGTSGFTGELFF.

CDR3: CASSPSADYGYTF. Written as DNA, the CDR3 is TGTGCCAGCAGTCCCTCGGCAGACTATGGCTACACCTTC. The genes are TRBV6-6 and TRBJ1-2; D gene uncertain. Trimming removed 5 bases at V and 3 bases at J, with 10 bases between. This CDR3 comprises 13 residues. Germline CDR1 and CDR2: MNHNY and SVGAGI (reference sequence).

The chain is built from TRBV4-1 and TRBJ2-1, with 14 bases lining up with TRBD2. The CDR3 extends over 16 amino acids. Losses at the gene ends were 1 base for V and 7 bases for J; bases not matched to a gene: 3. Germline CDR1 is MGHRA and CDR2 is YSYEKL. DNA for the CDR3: TGCGCCAGCAGCCAAGTGGGGACTAGCGGGGGAAATGAGCAGTTCTTC. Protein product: CASSQVGTSGGNEQFF.